The entry below gives a single TCR beta chain sequence along with its context. Its antigen is still unknown. The germline CDR1 and CDR2 sequences are SQVTM and ANQGSEA. The CDR3 consists of 15 residues. V lost 6 bases to trimming and J lost 4 bases, with 19 bases between them. The data were taken from a study of cytomegalovirus exposure and HLA in healthy donors. Turning to the study itself: HLA-typed donors contributed 80 million or so unique TCRs, which were held in an early data release. Study-wide results and caveats: TRBV6-2, TRBV6-3 and other indistinguishable V segments were excluded.

The PCR had 60 Vbeta and 13 Jbeta primers. Original data processing: The authors later counted 75 million to 90 million unique TCR beta chains, some 10 million of them shared. Profiled with immunoSEQ multiplex PCR; TCRdb holds only in-frame clones, not every one. V, J and clone size are taken as reported in that table, and D and trimming were inferred from the DNA itself. In total, the table holds roughly 57,000 clones. The sequencing input was PBMCs. The clonotype originates from a woman aged 30 to 39 in good health and CMV-seropositive. The chain uses TRBV29-1 and TRBJ1-5; possible D gene TRBD1, 6 bases. The CDR3 DNA is TGCAGCGTGGCTCAGGGGCGAGGGGATAATCAGCCCCAGCATTTT. It is translated as CSVAQGRGDNQPQHF.